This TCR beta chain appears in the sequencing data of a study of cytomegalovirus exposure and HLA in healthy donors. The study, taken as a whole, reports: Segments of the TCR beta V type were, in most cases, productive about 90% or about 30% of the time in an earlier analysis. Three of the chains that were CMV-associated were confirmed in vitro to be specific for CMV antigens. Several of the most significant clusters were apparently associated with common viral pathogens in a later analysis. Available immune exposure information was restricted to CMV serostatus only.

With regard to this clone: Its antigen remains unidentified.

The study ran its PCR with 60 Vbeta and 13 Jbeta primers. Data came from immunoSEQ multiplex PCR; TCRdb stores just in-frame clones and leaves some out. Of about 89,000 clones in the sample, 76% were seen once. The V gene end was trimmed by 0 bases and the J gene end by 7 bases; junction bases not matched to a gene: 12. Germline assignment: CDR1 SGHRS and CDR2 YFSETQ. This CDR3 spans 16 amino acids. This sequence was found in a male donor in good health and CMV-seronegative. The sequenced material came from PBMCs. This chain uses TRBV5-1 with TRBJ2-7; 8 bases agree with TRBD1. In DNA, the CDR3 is TGCGCCAGCAGCTTGGGACGTGTGACAGGGGTGAGGGAGCAGTACTTC. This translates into CASSLGRVTGVREQYF.